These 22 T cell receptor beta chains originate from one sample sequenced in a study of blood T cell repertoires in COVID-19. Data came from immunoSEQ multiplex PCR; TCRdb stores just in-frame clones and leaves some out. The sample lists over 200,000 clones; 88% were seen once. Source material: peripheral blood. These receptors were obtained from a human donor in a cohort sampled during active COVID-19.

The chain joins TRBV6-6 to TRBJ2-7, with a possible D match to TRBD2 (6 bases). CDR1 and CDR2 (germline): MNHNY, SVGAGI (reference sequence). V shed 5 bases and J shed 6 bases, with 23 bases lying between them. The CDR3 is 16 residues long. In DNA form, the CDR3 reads TGTGCCAGCAGTCCCTCTCTAGCGACCTGGGGCTCCGAGCAGTACTTC. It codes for CASSPSLATWGSEQYF.

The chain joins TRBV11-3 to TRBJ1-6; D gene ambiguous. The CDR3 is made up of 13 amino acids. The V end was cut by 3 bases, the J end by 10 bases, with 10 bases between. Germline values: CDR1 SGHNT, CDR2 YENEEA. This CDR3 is CASSLSGGSPLHF. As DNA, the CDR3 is TGTGCCAGCAGCTTGTCAGGAGGCTCACCCCTCCACTTT.

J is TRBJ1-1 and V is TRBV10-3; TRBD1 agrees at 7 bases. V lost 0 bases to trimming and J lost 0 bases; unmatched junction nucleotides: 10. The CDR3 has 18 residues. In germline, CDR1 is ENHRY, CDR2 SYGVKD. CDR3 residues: CAISESLIQGEMNTEAFF. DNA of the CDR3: TGTGCCATCAGTGAGTCGTTAATCCAGGGGGAGATGAACACTGAAGCTTTCTTT.

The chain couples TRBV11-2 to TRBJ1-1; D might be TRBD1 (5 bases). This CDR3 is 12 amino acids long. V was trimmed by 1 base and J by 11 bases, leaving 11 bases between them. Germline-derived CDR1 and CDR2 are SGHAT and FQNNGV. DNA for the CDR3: TGTGCCAGCAGCTTAGGGGGGGTAGTGGCTTTCTTT. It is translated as CASSLGGVVAFF.

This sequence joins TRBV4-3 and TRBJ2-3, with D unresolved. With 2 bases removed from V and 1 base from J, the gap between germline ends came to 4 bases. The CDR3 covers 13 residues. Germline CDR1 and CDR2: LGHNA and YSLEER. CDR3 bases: TGCGCCAGCAGCCAACAGGGCACAGATACGCAGTATTTT. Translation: CASSQQGTDTQYF.

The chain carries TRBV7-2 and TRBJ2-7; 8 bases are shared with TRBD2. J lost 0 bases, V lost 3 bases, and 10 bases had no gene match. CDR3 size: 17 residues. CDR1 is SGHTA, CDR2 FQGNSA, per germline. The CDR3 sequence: CASSLPVAGSRSYEQYF. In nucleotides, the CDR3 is TGTGCCAGCAGCTTGCCTGTAGCGGGGTCTCGCTCCTACGAGCAGTACTTC.

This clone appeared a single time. For the CDR3, the DNA is TGCGCCAGCAGCCAGAACTCCCCCATCCCCAACGTCCTGACTTTC. This encodes CASSQNSPIPNVLTF. The genes are TRBV4-3 and TRBJ2-6, with D hard to call. CDR3 length: 15 amino acids. With 3 bases removed from V and 8 bases from J, the gap between germline ends came to 14 bases. Germline loops: CDR1 LGHNA, CDR2 YSLEER.

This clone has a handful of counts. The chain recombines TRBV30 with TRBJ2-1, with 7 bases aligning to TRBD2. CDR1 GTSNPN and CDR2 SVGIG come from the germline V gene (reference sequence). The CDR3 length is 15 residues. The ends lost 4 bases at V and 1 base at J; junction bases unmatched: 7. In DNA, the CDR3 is TGTGCCTGGAAATCGACTAGCCATTCCTACAATGAGCAGTTCTTC. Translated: CAWKSTSHSYNEQFF.

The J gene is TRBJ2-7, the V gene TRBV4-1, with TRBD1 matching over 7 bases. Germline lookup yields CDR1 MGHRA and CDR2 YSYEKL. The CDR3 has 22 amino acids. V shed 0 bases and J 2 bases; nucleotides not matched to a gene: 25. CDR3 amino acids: CASSQDLSPGLRDRVNTYEQYF. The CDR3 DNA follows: TGCGCCAGCAGCCAAGATCTAAGTCCGGGCCTACGAGACAGGGTAAACACCTACGAGCAGTACTTC.

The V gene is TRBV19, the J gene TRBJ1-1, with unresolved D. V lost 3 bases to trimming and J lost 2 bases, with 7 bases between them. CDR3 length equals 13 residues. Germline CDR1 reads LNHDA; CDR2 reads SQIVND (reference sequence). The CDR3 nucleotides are TGTGCCAGTAGTATCCAGTCTAACACTGAAGCTTTCTTT. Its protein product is CASSIQSNTEAFF.

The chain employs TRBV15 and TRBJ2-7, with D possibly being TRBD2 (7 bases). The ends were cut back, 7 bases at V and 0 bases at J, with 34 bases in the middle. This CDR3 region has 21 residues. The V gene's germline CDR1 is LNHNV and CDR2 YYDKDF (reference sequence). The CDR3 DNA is TGTGCCACCACCCGCGGTTTCGGGGGGACCAGAGGGACAAGAAGCTCCTACGAGCAGTACTTC. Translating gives CATTRGFGGTRGTRSSYEQYF.

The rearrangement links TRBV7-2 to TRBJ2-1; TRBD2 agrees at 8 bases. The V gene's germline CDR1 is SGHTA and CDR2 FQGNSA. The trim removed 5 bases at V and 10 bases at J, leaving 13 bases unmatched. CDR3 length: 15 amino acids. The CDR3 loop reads CASSQGGVAGTEQFF. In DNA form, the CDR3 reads TGTGCCAGCAGCCAAGGGGGGGTAGCGGGGACCGAGCAGTTCTTC. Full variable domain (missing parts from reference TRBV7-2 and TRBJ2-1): GAGVSQSPSNKVTEKGKDVELRCDPISGHTALYWYRQSLGQGLEFLIYFQGNSAPDKSGLPSDRFSAERTGGSVSTLTIQRTQQEDSAVYLCASSQGGVAGTEQFFGPGTRLTVL.

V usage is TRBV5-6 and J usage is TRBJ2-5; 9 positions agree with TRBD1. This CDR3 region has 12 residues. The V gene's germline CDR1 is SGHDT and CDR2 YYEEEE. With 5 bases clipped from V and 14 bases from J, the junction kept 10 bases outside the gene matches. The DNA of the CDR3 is TGTGCCAGCAGTTATTCCGGGACAGGGCCTTACTTC. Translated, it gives CASSYSGTGPYF. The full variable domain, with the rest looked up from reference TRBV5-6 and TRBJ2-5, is DAGVTQSPTHLIKTRGQQVTLRCSPKSGHDTVSWYQQALGQGPQFIFQYYEEEERQRGNFPDRFSGHQFPNYSSELNVNALLLGDSALYLCASSYSGTGPYFGPGTRLLVL.

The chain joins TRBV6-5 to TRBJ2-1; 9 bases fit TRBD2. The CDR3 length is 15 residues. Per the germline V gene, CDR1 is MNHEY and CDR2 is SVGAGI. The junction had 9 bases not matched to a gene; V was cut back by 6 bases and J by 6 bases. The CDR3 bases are TGTGCCAGCAGGTCTGTGGGACTAGCAATCAATGAGCAGTTCTTC. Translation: CASRSVGLAINEQFF.

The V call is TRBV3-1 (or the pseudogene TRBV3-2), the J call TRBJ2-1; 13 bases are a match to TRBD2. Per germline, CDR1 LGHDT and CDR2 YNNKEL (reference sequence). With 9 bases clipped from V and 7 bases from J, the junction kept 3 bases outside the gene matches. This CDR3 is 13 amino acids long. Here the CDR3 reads CASKGLAGNEQFF. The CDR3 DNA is TGTGCCAGTAAGGGACTAGCGGGGAATGAGCAGTTCTTC.

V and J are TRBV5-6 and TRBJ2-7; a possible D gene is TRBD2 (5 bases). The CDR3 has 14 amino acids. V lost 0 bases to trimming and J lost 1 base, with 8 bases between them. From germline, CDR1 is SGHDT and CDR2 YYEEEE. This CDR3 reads CASSLGSGSYEQYF. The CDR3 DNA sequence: TGTGCCAGCAGCTTGGGTTCGGGGTCCTACGAGCAGTACTTC.

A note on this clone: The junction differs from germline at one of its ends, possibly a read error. CDR3 DNA sequence: TGTGCCAGTAGCTTTTTCGACAGACCCTACGAGCAGTACTTC. Protein: CASSFFDRPYEQYF. J is TRBJ2-7 and V is TRBV5-6; D is possibly TRBD1 (5 bases). Per germline, CDR1 SGHDT and CDR2 YYEEEE. The CDR3 extends over 14 amino acids.

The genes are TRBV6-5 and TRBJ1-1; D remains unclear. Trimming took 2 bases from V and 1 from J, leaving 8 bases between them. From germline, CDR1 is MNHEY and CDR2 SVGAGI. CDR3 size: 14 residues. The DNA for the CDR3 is TGTGCCAGCAGTTACGCGGTAGGGAACACTGAAGCTTTCTTT. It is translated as CASSYAVGNTEAFF.

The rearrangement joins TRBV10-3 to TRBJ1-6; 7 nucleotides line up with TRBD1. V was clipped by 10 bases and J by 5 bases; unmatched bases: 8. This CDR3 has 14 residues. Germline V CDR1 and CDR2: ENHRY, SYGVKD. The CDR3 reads CATGTDQNNSPLHF. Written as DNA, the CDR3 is TGTGCCACCGGGACAGACCAGAATAATTCACCCCTCCACTTT.

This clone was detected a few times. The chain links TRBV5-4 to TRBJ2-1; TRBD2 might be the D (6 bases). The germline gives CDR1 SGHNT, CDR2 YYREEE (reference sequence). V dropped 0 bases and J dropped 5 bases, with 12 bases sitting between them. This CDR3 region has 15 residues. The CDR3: CASSLGASVNNEQFF. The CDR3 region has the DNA TGTGCCAGCAGCTTGGGGGCTAGCGTAAACAATGAGCAGTTCTTC.

The CDR3 nucleotides are TGTGCCAGCAGTTCTCACGCGGGCAAAGCTTTCTTT. Its translation: CASSSHAGKAFF. This chain links TRBV28 with TRBJ1-1; D uncertain. V was pared by 4 bases and J by 9 bases, with 12 bases between. Germline V gives CDR1 MDHEN, CDR2 SYDVKM. The CDR3 loop spans 12 amino acids.

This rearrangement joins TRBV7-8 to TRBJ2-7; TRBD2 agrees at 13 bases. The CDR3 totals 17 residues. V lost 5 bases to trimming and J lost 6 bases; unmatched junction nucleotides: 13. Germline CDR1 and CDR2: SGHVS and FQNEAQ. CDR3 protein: CASSPRLLAGGQGEQYF. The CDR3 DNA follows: TGTGCCAGCAGCCCCCGGTTACTAGCGGGAGGGCAGGGCGAGCAGTACTTC.